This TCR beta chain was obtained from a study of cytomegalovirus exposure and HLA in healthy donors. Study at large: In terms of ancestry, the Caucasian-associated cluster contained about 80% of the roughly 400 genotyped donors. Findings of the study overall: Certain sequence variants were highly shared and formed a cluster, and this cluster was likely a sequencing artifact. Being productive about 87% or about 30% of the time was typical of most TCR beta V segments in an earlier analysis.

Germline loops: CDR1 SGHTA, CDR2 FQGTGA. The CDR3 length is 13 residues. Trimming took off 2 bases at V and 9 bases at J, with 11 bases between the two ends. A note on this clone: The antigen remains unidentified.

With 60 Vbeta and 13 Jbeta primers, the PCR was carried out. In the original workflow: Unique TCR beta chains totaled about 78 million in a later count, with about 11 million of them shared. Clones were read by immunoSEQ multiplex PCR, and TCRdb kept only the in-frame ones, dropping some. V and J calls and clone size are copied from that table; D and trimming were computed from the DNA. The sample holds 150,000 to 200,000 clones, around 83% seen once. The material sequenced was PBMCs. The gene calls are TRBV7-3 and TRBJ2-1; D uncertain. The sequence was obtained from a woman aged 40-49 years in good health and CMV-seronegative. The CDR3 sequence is CASSLYSVFEQFF. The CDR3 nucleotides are TGTGCCAGCAGCTTATACTCCGTGTTTGAGCAGTTCTTC.